The 5 T cell receptor beta chains below come from one sample, sequenced in a study of CD8+ T cells in alopecia areata. The sequencing template was cDNA reverse transcribed from extracted RNA. Profiled with immunoSEQ multiplex PCR; TCRdb holds only in-frame clones, not every one. Observed are some 110,000 clones, no singletons, with the top ten taking around 20%. The specimen sequenced was lesional skin. Receptor source: a C3H/HeJ mouse with alopecia areata. For this strain, the MHC haplotype corresponds to H2-k.

The sample holds many counts of this clone. All gene names here are mouse names. The read halts 4 residues ahead of the CDR3 end, with the missing end drawn from the germline J gene. The gene calls are TRBV13-3 and TRBJ2-3; the D gene is possibly TRBD1 (5 bases). Germline values: CDR1 NNHDY, CDR2 SYVADS. The CDR3 loop spans 14 amino acids. Trimming cost V 8 bases and J 0 bases, with 13 bases left between them. CDR3 region: CARQTENSAETLYF. CDR3 DNA (partial): TGTGCCAGACAGACAGAAAATAGTGCAGAA.

This clone was detected a few times. Mouse gene names and germline throughout. The sequenced fragment ends 4 residues before the CDR3 boundary, so the rest is inferred from the germline J gene. The rearrangement links TRBV19 to TRBJ2-7; a possible D gene is TRBD2 (7 bases). The CDR3 totals 14 residues. Germline V gives CDR1 FNHDT, CDR2 SITEND (reference sequence). V lost 5 bases and J 0 bases, leaving 12 bases between the germline ends. This CDR3 is CASRPGGSSYEQYF. CDR3 bases read: TGTGCCAGCAGACCGGGGGGCTCCTCCTAT.

This clone appeared a few times. Genes and germline are mouse. The sequenced fragment ends 4 residues before the CDR3 boundary, so the rest is inferred from the germline J gene. The V and J genes are TRBV1 and TRBJ1-1; 9 positions agree with TRBD1. Germline CDR1 is NSQYPW and CDR2 is LRSPGD (reference sequence). The CDR3 extends over 13 amino acids. The CDR3 reads CTCSAEDRGEVFF. Incomplete CDR3 DNA: TGCACCTGCAGTGCAGAGGACAGGGGA.

The sample holds a few counts of this clone. DNA and listed protein disagree at residue 12, so the protein shown here was translated from the DNA. Gene and germline names: mouse. The CDR3 end falls 3 residues outside the read, so it is completed with the germline J gene. The chain links TRBV19 to TRBJ1-6, with TRBD1 identical over 9 bases. TRBJ1-6 is an open reading frame whose function is uncertain. Losses at the gene ends were 4 bases for V and 5 bases for J; bases not matched to a gene: 4. CDR1 and CDR2 (germline): FNHDT, SITEND (reference sequence). The length of the CDR3 is 15 residues. The chain's CDR3 is CASSRRDRDNSPLYF. The DNA read from the CDR3 is TGTGCCAGCAGTCGCCGGGACAGGGATAATTCGCCC.

This clone was detected a few times. The genes are named according to mouse. The sequenced fragment ends 4 residues before the CDR3 boundary, so the rest is inferred from the germline J gene. V gene TRBV19 combines with J gene TRBJ2-5; 11 bases agree with TRBD2. The CDR3 is 15 residues long. Germline V gives CDR1 FNHDT, CDR2 SITEND (reference sequence). V was clipped by 6 bases and J by 2 bases; unmatched bases: 5. CDR3 bases read: TGTGCCAGCACCTCAACTGGGGGGGCCCAAGAC. It encodes CASTSTGGAQD. The CDR3 in full is CASTSTGGAQDTQYF.